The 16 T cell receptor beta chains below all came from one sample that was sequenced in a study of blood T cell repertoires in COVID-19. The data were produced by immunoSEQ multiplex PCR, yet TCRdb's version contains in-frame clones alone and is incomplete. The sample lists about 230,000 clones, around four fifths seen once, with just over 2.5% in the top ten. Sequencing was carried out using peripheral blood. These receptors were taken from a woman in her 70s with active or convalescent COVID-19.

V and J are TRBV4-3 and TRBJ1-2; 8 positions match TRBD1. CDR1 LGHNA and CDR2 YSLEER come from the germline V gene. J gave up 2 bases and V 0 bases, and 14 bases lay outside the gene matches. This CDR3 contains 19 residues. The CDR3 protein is CASSQEDGSGGYQNYGYTF. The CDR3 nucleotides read TGCGCCAGCAGCCAAGAAGATGGGTCAGGGGGCTACCAAAACTATGGCTACACCTTC.

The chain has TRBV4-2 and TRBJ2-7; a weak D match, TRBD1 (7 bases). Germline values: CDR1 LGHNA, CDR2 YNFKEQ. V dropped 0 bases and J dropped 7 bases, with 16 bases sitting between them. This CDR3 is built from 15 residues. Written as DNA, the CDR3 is TGTGCCAGCAGCCAAGATACAGGGGCGCGGGGTGAGCAGTACTTC. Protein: CASSQDTGARGEQYF.

The CDR3 loop reads CASSLQGEETQYF. CDR3 coding DNA: TGTGCCAGTAGCCTTCAGGGCGAAGAGACCCAGTACTTC. The chain joins TRBV19 to TRBJ2-5; D is possibly TRBD1 (5 bases). Germline CDR1 reads LNHDA; CDR2 reads SQIVND (reference sequence). Between the trimmed V and J ends, which lost 6 bases and 3 bases, there was a span of 11 bases. The CDR3 contains 13 residues.

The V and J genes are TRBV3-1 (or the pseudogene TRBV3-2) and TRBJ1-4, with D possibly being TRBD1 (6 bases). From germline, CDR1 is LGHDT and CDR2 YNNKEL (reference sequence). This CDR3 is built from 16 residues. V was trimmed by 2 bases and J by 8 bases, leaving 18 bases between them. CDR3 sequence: CASSQTQGRGTEKLFF. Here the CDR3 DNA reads TGTGCCAGCAGCCAAACACAGGGCAGAGGGACCGAAAAACTGTTTTTT.

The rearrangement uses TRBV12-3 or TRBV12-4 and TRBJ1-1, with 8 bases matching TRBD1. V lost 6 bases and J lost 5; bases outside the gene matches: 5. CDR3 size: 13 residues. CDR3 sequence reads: CASSGQGKTEAFF. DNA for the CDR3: TGTGCCAGCAGCGGACAGGGTAAGACTGAAGCTTTCTTT.

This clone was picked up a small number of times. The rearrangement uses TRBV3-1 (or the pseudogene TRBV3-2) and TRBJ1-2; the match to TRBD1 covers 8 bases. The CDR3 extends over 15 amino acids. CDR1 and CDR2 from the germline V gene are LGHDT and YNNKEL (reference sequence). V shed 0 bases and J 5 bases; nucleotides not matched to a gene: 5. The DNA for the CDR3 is TGTGCCAGCAGCCAAGAATGGAGACAGGGGTATGGCTACACCTTC. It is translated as CASSQEWRQGYGYTF.

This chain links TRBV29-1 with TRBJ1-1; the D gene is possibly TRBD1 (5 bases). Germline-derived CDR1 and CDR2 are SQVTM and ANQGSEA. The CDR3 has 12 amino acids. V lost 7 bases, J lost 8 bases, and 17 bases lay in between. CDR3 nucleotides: TGCAGCGCCGGCAGGGCTCCGGGAGAAGCTTTCTTT. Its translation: CSAGRAPGEAFF. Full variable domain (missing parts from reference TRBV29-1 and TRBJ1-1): SAVISQKPSRDICQRGTSLTIQCQVDSQVTMMFWYRQQPGQSLTLIATANQGSEATYESGFVIDKFPISRPNLTFSTLTVSNMSPEDSSIYLCSAGRAPGEAFFGQGTRLTVV.

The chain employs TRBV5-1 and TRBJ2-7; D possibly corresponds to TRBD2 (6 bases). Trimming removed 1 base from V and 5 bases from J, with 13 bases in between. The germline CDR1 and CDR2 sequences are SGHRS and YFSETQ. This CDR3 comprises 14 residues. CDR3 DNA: TGCGCCAGCAGCTTGCGAGGGGAGGTCAACGAGCAGTACTTC. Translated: CASSLRGEVNEQYF.

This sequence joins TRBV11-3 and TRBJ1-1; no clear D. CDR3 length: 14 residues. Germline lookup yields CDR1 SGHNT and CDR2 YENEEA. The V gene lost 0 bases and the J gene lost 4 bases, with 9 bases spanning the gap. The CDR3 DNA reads TGTGCCAGCAGCTTAGATGGCACTATCACTGAAGCTTTCTTT. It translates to CASSLDGTITEAFF.

The CDR3: CASKRDTGGTGELFF. In DNA form, the CDR3 reads TGTGCCAGCAAGCGGGACACCGGGGGCACCGGGGAGCTGTTTTTT. The chain employs TRBV2 and TRBJ2-2; tentative D call: TRBD2 (7 bases). CDR1 is SNHLY, CDR2 FYNNEI, per germline. The V end lost 7 bases, the J end lost 4 bases, and 16 bases lay between the germline ends. This CDR3 contains 15 residues. Variable domain in full (rest from reference TRBV2 and TRBJ2-2): EPEVTQTPSHQVTQMGQEVILRCVPISNHLYFYWYRQILGQKVEFLVSFYNNEISEKSEIFDDQFSVERPDGSNFTLKIRSTKLEDSAMYFCASKRDTGGTGELFFGEGSRLTVL.

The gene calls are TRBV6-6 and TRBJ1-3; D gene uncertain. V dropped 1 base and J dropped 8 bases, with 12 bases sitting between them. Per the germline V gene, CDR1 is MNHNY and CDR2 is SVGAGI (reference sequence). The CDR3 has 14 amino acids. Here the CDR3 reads CASSYWGGIDTIYF. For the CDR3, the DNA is TGTGCCAGCAGTTACTGGGGAGGGATAGACACCATATATTTT.

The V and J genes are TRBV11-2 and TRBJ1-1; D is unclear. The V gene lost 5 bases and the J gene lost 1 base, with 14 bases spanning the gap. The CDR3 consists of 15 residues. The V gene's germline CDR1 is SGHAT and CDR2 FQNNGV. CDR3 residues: CASSRLGRENTEAFF. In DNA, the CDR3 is TGTGCCAGCAGCCGACTAGGGAGGGAGAACACTGAAGCTTTCTTT.

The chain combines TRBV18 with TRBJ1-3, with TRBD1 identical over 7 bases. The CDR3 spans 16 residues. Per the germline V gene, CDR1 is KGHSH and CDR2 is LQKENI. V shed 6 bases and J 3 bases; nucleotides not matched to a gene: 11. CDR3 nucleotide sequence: TGTGCCAGCTCCCCCAGACAGGGAGAGGTTGGAAACACCATATATTTT. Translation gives CASSPRQGEVGNTIYF.

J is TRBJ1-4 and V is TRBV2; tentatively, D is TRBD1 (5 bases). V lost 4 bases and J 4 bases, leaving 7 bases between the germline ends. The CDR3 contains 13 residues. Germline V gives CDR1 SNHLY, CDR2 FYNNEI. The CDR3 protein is CASSGQLNEKLFF. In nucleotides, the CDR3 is TGTGCCAGCAGTGGACAGCTTAATGAAAAACTGTTTTTT.

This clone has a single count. The CDR3 reads CAWSGRLGGDEQYF. Written as DNA, the CDR3 is TGTGCCTGGAGTGGTCGGCTCGGCGGTGACGAGCAGTACTTC. The rearrangement uses TRBV30 and TRBJ2-7; D remains ambiguous. The V and J ends lost 1 base and 5 bases respectively, with 15 bases between them. CDR1 is GTSNPN, CDR2 SVGIG, per germline (reference sequence). The CDR3 length is 14 residues.

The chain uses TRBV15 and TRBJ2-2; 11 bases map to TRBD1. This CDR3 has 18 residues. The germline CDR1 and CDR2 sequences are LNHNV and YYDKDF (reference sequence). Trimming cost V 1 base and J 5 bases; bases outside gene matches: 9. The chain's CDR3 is CATSRADRGRGGTGELFF. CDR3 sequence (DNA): TGTGCCACCAGCAGAGCGGACAGGGGGCGCGGTGGGACCGGGGAGCTGTTTTTT.